The 29 T cell receptor beta chains given below trace back to one sample, sequenced in a study of beta chain features in type 1 diabetes. The entirety of the isolated RNA underwent reverse transcription, so expressed TCRB transcripts were sequenced. Assay: immunoSEQ multiplex PCR; the TCRdb copy retains only in-frame clones and omits some. This table has around 140,000 clones, more than 9% appearing once. Sequencing was done on a sample of naive CD4+ T cells from blood. Receptors originate from a man aged 18 to 30 in good health.

This clone was recorded a few times. The chain uses TRBV5-1 and TRBJ1-6, with a tentative D call TRBD1 (6 bases). Germline loops: CDR1 SGHRS, CDR2 YFSETQ. CDR3 length: 14 residues. Trimming left V 0 bases short and J 10 bases short, with 11 bases between. The CDR3 region is CASSLVAGESPLHF. The CDR3 nucleotides are TGCGCCAGCAGCTTGGTGGCAGGGGAATCACCCCTCCACTTT.

This clone was seen a handful of times. This chain connects TRBV10-3 to TRBJ2-3; 12 bases agree with TRBD2. J gave up 5 bases and V 6 bases, and 3 bases lay outside the gene matches. CDR1 and CDR2 from the germline V gene are ENHRY and SYGVKD. This CDR3 contains 14 residues. CDR3 protein: CAISLTSGGDTQYF. In DNA, the CDR3 is TGTGCCATCAGCCTGACTAGCGGGGGAGATACGCAGTATTTT.

This sequence joins TRBV11-2 and TRBJ1-1, with 8 nucleotides matching TRBD1. The CDR3 totals 14 residues. Losses at the gene ends were 5 bases for V and 10 bases for J; bases not matched to a gene: 12. Looked up from germline, CDR1 is SGHAT and CDR2 is FQNNGV. CDR3 DNA: TGTGCCAGCAGCACCAAGGGGACAGGATCCGGAGCTTTCTTT. It codes for CASSTKGTGSGAFF.

The genes are TRBV5-1 and TRBJ1-2; TRBD1 matches at 9 bases. Germline V gene lookup returns CDR1 SGHRS and CDR2 YFSETQ. The CDR3 is 13 amino acids. V trimming: 5 bases; J trimming: 6 bases; junction bases outside the gene matches: 5. In DNA, the CDR3 is TGCGCCAGCAGTCGGGACAGGGTGGATGGCTACACCTTC. Its protein product is CASSRDRVDGYTF.

This clone was seen at least ten times. The chain is built from TRBV4-3 and TRBJ2-5; the match to TRBD1 covers 9 bases. The CDR3 loop spans 15 amino acids. Unmatched junction bases numbered 4, after V lost 3 bases and J lost 2 bases. The germline V gene has CDR1 LGHNA and CDR2 YSLEER. CDR3 amino acids: CASSQDGQGQETQYF. As DNA, the CDR3 is TGCGCCAGCAGCCAGGATGGACAGGGGCAAGAGACCCAGTACTTC.

The rearrangement uses TRBV30 and TRBJ2-5, with a weak D call TRBD1 (5 bases). V lost 1 base, J lost 5 bases, and 8 bases lay in between. Germline-derived CDR1 and CDR2 are GTSNPN and SVGIG (reference sequence). CDR3 size: 12 residues. CDR3 sequence reads: CAWSEQGETQYF. CDR3 bases: TGTGCCTGGAGTGAGCAGGGTGAGACCCAGTACTTC.

J is TRBJ2-1 and V is TRBV11-2; no clear D gene. The CDR3 spans 14 residues. Germline lookup yields CDR1 SGHAT and CDR2 FQNNGV. Trimming took 7 bases from V and 2 from J, leaving 12 bases between them. Here the CDR3 DNA reads TGTGCCAGCACCCTCGGAGAGCCCTACAATGAGCAGTTCTTC. This translates into CASTLGEPYNEQFF.

V usage is TRBV5-1 and J usage is TRBJ1-2, with D unclear. Germline V gene lookup returns CDR1 SGHRS and CDR2 YFSETQ. This CDR3 region has 12 residues. Trimming shortened V by 0 bases and J by 4 bases, and 4 bases separated the two germline ends. The CDR3 region is CASSLGLYGYTF. CDR3 sequence (DNA): TGCGCCAGCAGCTTGGGTCTCTATGGCTACACCTTC.

This clone has just a few counts. The chain joins TRBV5-6 to TRBJ1-2, with TRBD1 identical over 7 bases. This CDR3 spans 14 amino acids. V was clipped by 2 bases and J by 6 bases; unmatched bases: 7. The germline V gene encodes CDR1 SGHDT and CDR2 YYEEEE. DNA of the CDR3: TGTGCCAGCAGCTTAAAGGGACAGACTAATGGCTACACCTTC. Translated, it gives CASSLKGQTNGYTF.

This clone was observed a few times. This chain uses TRBV10-2 with TRBJ1-1; 9 positions match TRBD1. V shed 10 bases and J 4 bases; nucleotides not matched to a gene: 7. Germline values: CDR1 WSHSY, CDR2 SAAADI. The CDR3 totals 13 residues. In DNA form, the CDR3 reads TGCGCCACCCGTAACAGGGGGCCCACTGAAGCTTTCTTT. It is translated as CATRNRGPTEAFF.

The chain is built from TRBV11-2 and TRBJ2-1, with D possibly being TRBD2 (6 bases). V gave up 5 bases and J gave up 6 bases, with 20 bases separating them. In germline, CDR1 is SGHAT, CDR2 FQNNGV. The CDR3 consists of 16 residues. DNA of the CDR3: TGTGCCAGCAGCCCTCCTGGACTAAGGTCTGGCAATGAGCAGTTCTTC. It encodes CASSPPGLRSGNEQFF.

V usage is TRBV7-2 and J usage is TRBJ2-4, with D maybe TRBD1 (5 bases). The CDR3 is made up of 16 amino acids. V lost 5 bases to trimming and J lost 0 bases, with 14 bases between them. CDR1 and CDR2 (germline): SGHTA, FQGNSA. CDR3 DNA: TGTGCCAGCAGCGTTCTGGGGCCGGTAGCCAAAAACATTCAGTACTTC. This encodes CASSVLGPVAKNIQYF.

Only a few counts were recorded for this clone. The chain uses TRBV7-8 and TRBJ1-2; 7 bases line up with TRBD1. The CDR3 spans 17 residues. Germline lookup yields CDR1 SGHVS and CDR2 FQNEAQ. V lost 2 bases and J lost 1; bases outside the gene matches: 10. The CDR3 DNA reads as TGTGCCAGCAGCTTATCATATTTGACAGGGAATAACTATGGCTACACCTTC. This translates into CASSLSYLTGNNYGYTF.

This clone showed up just a few times. The genes are TRBV6-5 and TRBJ1-2, with D hard to call. The CDR3 contains 15 residues. Germline CDR1 and CDR2: MNHEY and SVGAGI. V gave up 3 bases and J gave up 5 bases, with 16 bases separating them. CDR3 amino acids: CASSYHQELRYGYTF. In DNA, the CDR3 is TGTGCCAGCAGTTATCATCAGGAACTTCGGTATGGCTACACCTTC.

This clone was counted many times. J is TRBJ2-1 and V is TRBV30; D ambiguous. From germline, CDR1 is GTSNPN and CDR2 SVGIG (reference sequence). Trimming took 2 bases from V and 5 from J, leaving 4 bases between them. This CDR3 spans 11 amino acids. The CDR3 loop is CAWSINNEQFF. The CDR3 DNA is TGTGCCTGGAGTATTAACAATGAGCAGTTCTTC. Full variable domain (missing parts from reference TRBV30 and TRBJ2-1): SQTIHQWPATLVQPVGSPLSLECTVEGTSNPNLYWYRQAAGRGLQLLFYSVGIGQISSEVPQNLSASRPQDRQFILSSKKLLLSDSGFYLCAWSINNEQFFGPGTRLTVL.

This clone appeared a few times. This sequence joins TRBV11-2 and TRBJ2-7, with TRBD2 as a possible D gene (7 bases). Looked up from germline, CDR1 is SGHAT and CDR2 is FQNNGV. The length of the CDR3 is 15 residues. V gave up 1 base and J gave up 2 bases, with 12 bases separating them. The CDR3 sequence: CASSLGAGAAYEQYF. CDR3 DNA sequence: TGTGCCAGCAGCTTAGGCGCGGGGGCCGCCTACGAGCAGTACTTC.

The chain employs TRBV5-1 and TRBJ2-4; TRBD2 aligns across 16 bases. V shed 3 bases and J 7 bases; nucleotides not matched to a gene: 7. CDR1 and CDR2 (germline): SGHRS, YFSETQ. The CDR3 loop spans 17 amino acids. For the CDR3, the DNA is TGCGCCAGCAGCTACGGGACTAGCGGGGGGGCAGAGAACATTCAGTACTTC. Protein: CASSYGTSGGAENIQYF.

The chain recombines TRBV18 with TRBJ2-2; D perhaps matches TRBD1 (6 bases). Germline-derived CDR1 and CDR2 are KGHSH and LQKENI. Trimming pared 4 bases from V and 0 bases from J, leaving 12 bases between. The CDR3 spans 16 residues. The CDR3 DNA is TGTGCCAGCTCACTGGGACACCCCGCGAACACCGGGGAGCTGTTTTTT. This codes for CASSLGHPANTGELFF.

This clone has just a few counts. J is TRBJ2-2 and V is TRBV7-7, with TRBD2 matching 11 bases. This CDR3 comprises 15 residues. J was trimmed by 4 bases and V by 6 bases; bases with no gene match: 4. Germline V gene sequence: CDR1 SSHAT, CDR2 FNYEAQ (reference sequence). The CDR3 reads CASRELAGGTGELFF. The CDR3 nucleotides read TGTGCCAGCAGAGAGCTAGCGGGGGGCACCGGGGAGCTGTTTTTT.

Only a few counts were recorded for this clone. The chain uses TRBV27 and TRBJ2-7; TRBD2 matches at 14 bases. The CDR3 is 14 residues long. After removal of 6 bases from V and 3 bases from J, the junction contained 1 base not matched to a gene. Per the germline V gene, CDR1 is MNHEY and CDR2 is SMNVEV (reference sequence). Here the CDR3 reads CASRGLAGVYEQYF. The CDR3 bases are TGTGCCAGCAGGGGACTAGCGGGGGTCTACGAGCAGTACTTC.

Only a few counts were recorded for this clone. The J gene is TRBJ2-1, the V gene TRBV11-3, with D perhaps TRBD2 (6 bases). The germline V and J ends were trimmed by 3 bases and 9 bases, with 15 bases remaining between them. The length of the CDR3 is 14 residues. Germline V gene data show CDR1 as SGHNT and CDR2 as YENEEA. The CDR3 loop is CASSFEEGIGEQFF. CDR3 DNA: TGTGCCAGCAGCTTTGAGGAGGGGATTGGTGAGCAGTTCTTC.

The rearrangement uses TRBV6-1 and TRBJ1-6; possibly TRBD1 for D (5 bases). The CDR3 spans 17 residues. The germline gives CDR1 MNHNS, CDR2 SASEGT. V was trimmed by 0 bases and J by 0 bases, leaving 9 bases between them. The CDR3 DNA follows: TGTGCCAGCAGTGAAGCGCAGGGAAGCTCCTATAATTCACCCCTCCACTTT. Residues: CASSEAQGSSYNSPLHF.

This clone occurred a few times. The chain has TRBV5-4 and TRBJ2-1, with D unclear. There are 16 residues in the CDR3. V shed 0 bases and J shed 0 bases, with 10 bases lying between them. CDR1 is SGHNT, CDR2 YYREEE, per germline (reference sequence). As DNA, the CDR3 is TGTGCCAGCAGCTTGGCTGTGGGCAGCTCCTACAATGAGCAGTTCTTC. It is translated as CASSLAVGSSYNEQFF.

This clone was seen only a few times. The chain links TRBV7-9 to TRBJ1-2; perhaps TRBD1 as D (5 bases). Germline loops: CDR1 SEHNR, CDR2 FQNEAQ (reference sequence). The CDR3 loop spans 14 amino acids. V was shortened by 2 bases and J by 4 bases, with 11 bases between the two germline ends. The CDR3 is CASSLSQGSYGYTF. The CDR3 bases are TGTGCCAGCAGCTTAAGCCAGGGAAGCTATGGCTACACCTTC.

The chain's CDR3 is CAWRGGGLSYEQYF. The DNA of the CDR3 is TGTGCCTGGAGGGGAGGGGGGCTCTCCTACGAGCAGTACTTC. The rearrangement joins TRBV30 to TRBJ2-7, with D maybe TRBD2 (7 bases). Germline CDR1 reads GTSNPN; CDR2 reads SVGIG (reference sequence). This CDR3 contains 14 residues. Deletions cut 3 bases from V and 0 bases from J, with 12 bases between.

This chain joins TRBV27 and TRBJ2-1; D possibly corresponds to TRBD2 (5 bases). V was shortened by 10 bases and J by 4 bases, with 11 bases between the two germline ends. The CDR3 spans 12 residues. Germline values: CDR1 MNHEY, CDR2 SMNVEV (reference sequence). CDR3 coding DNA: TGTGCCACCCGCCCGGGGTACAATGAGCAGTTCTTC. Residues: CATRPGYNEQFF.

The chain uses TRBV7-2 and TRBJ2-5, with no clear D. The closer fit of TRBJ2-7 to the DNA end suggests the J call may be wrong. CDR3 length: 14 residues. Germline CDR1 and CDR2: SGHTA and FQGNSA. CDR3 nucleotides: TGTGCCAGCAGCTTAGGGGCCCTCTCCTACGAGCAGTACTTC. Translation gives CASSLGALSYEQYF.

This chain joins TRBV5-1 and TRBJ1-1; a possible D gene is TRBD1 (6 bases). The CDR3 covers 14 residues. Trimming pared 0 bases from V and 11 bases from J, leaving 17 bases between. Germline assignment: CDR1 SGHRS and CDR2 YFSETQ. The CDR3: CASSLALAGDRAFF. CDR3 nucleotides: TGCGCCAGCAGCTTGGCCTTGGCAGGGGATCGGGCTTTCTTT. The complete variable domain, with remaining parts taken from reference TRBV5-1 and TRBJ1-1, reads KAGVTQTPRYLIKTRGQQVTLSCSPISGHRSVSWYQQTPGQGLQFLFEYFSETQRNKGNFPGRFSGRQFSNSRSEMNVSTLELGDSALYLCASSLALAGDRAFFGQGTRLTVV.

This clone has a handful of counts. This chain connects TRBV13 to TRBJ1-2, with 7 bases that match TRBD1. The CDR3 has 14 amino acids. CDR1 is PRHDT, CDR2 FYEKMQ, per germline (reference sequence). V shed 5 bases, J shed 4 bases, and the junction held 7 bases outside the gene matches. The CDR3 here is CASSPRDRAYGYTF. The DNA for the CDR3 is TGTGCCAGCAGCCCCCGGGACAGAGCCTATGGCTACACCTTC.